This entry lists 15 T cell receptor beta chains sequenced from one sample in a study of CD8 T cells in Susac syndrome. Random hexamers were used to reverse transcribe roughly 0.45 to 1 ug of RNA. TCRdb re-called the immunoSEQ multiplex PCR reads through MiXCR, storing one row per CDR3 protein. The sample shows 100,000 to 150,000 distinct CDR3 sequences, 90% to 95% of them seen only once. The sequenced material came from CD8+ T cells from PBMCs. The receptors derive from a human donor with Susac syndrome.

CDR3: CASSPQGLAGVETQYF. In nucleotides, the CDR3 is TGTGCCAGCAGCCCCCAAGGGCTAGCGGGAGTGGAGACCCAGTACTTC. The V gene is TRBV9, the J gene TRBJ2-5; 10 bases line up with TRBD2. The CDR3 has 16 amino acids. Losses at the gene ends were 4 bases for V and 5 bases for J; bases not matched to a gene: 11. Germline V gene lookup returns CDR1 SGDLS and CDR2 YYNGEE.

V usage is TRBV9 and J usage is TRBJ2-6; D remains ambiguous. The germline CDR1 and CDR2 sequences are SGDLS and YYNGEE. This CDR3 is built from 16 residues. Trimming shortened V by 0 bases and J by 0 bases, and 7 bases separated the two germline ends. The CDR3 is CASSVALTSGANVLTF. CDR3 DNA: TGTGCCAGCAGCGTAGCGCTAACCTCTGGGGCCAACGTCCTGACTTTC. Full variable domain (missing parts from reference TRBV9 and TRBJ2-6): DSGVTQTPKHLITATGQRVTLRCSPRSGDLSVYWYQQSLDQGLQFLIQYYNGEERAKGNILERFSAQQFPDLHSELNLSSLELGDSALYFCASSVALTSGANVLTFGAGSRLTVL.

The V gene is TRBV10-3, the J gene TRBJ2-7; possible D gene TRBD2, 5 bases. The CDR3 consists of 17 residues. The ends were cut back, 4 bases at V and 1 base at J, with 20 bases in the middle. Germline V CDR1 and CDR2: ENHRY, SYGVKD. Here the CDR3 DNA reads TGTGCCATCAGTGTGGCCCCCGACCAGCGGCGATCCTACGAGCAGTACTTC. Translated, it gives CAISVAPDQRRSYEQYF.

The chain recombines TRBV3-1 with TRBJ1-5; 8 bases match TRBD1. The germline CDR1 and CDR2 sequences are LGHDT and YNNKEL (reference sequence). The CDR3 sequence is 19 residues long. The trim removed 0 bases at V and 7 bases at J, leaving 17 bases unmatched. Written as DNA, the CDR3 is TGTGCCAGCAGCCAAGATAGTTTAGGAGACAGGGGACATCAACAGCCCCAGCATTTT. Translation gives CASSQDSLGDRGHQQPQHF.

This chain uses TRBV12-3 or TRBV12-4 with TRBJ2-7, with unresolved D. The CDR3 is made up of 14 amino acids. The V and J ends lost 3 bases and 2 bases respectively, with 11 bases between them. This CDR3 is CASSLAPTPYEQYF. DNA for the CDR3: TGTGCCAGCAGTTTGGCCCCGACCCCCTACGAGCAGTACTTC.

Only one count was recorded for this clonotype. DNA of the CDR3: TGCGCCAGCAGCTTGGCCGGGAGTTGGGTCACAGATACGCAGTATTTT. It translates to CASSLAGSWVTDTQYF. The chain has TRBV5-1 and TRBJ2-3; possibly TRBD2 for D (6 bases). V was shortened by 0 bases and J by 2 bases, with 13 bases between the two germline ends. The CDR3 is 16 amino acids. In germline, CDR1 is SGHRS, CDR2 YFSETQ.

CDR3 nucleotide sequence: TGCAGTGCTGAGTCCAGCGGGATGTACAATGAGCAGTTCTTC. It is translated as CSAESSGMYNEQFF. This chain links TRBV20-1 with TRBJ2-1, with 7 bases aligning to TRBD2. Losses at the gene ends were 5 bases for V and 4 bases for J; bases not matched to a gene: 8. CDR3 length: 14 residues. Germline assignment: CDR1 DFQATT and CDR2 SNEGSKA (reference sequence).

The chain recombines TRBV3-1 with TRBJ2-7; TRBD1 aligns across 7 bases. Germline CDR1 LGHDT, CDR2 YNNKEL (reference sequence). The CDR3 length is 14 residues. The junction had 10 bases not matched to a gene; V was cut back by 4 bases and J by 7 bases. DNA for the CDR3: TGTGCCAGCAGCCTAGGTGAGGGGGCTCGGGAGCAGTACTTC. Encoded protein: CASSLGEGAREQYF.

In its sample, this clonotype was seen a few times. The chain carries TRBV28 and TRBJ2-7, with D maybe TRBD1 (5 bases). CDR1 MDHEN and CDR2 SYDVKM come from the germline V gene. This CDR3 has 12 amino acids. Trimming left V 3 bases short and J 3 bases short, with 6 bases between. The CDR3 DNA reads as TGTGCCAGCAGTTTCCAGGGCTACGAGCAGTACTTC. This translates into CASSFQGYEQYF.

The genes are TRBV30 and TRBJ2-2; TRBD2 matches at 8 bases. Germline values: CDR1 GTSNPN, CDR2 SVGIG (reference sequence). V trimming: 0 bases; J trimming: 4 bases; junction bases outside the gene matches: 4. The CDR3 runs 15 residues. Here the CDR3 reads CAWSVRGGLTGELFF. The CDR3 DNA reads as TGTGCCTGGAGTGTACGGGGGGGCCTCACCGGGGAGCTGTTTTTT.

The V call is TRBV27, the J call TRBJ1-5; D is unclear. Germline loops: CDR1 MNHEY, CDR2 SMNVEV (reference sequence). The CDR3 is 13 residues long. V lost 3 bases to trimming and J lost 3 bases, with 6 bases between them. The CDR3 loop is CASSFQPNQPQHF. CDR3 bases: TGTGCCAGCAGTTTCCAGCCCAATCAGCCCCAGCATTTT.

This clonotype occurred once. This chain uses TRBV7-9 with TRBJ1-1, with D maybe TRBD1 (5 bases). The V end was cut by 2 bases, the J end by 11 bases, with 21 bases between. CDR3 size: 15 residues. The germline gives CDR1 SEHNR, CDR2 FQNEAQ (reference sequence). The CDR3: CASSLLGPGRVEAFF. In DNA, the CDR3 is TGTGCCAGCAGCTTACTGGGGCCAGGGCGTGTTGAGGCTTTCTTT.

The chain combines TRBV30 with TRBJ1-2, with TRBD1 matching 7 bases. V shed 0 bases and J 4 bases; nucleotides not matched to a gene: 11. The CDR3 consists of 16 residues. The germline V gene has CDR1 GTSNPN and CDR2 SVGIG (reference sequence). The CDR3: CAWSVLVDRELYGYTF. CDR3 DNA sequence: TGTGCCTGGAGTGTACTGGTTGACAGGGAACTCTATGGCTACACCTTC.

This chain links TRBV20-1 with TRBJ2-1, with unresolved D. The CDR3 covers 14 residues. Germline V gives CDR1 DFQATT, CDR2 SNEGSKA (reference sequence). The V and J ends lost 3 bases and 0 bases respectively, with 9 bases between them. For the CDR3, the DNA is TGCAGTGCTAGGACTCCGTACTCCTACAATGAGCAGTTCTTC. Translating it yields CSARTPYSYNEQFF.

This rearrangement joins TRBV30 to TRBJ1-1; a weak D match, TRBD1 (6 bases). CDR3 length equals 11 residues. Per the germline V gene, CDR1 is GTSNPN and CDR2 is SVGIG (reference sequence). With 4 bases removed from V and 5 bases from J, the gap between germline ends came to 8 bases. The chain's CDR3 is CAWIQGTEAFF. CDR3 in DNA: TGTGCCTGGATTCAGGGGACTGAAGCTTTCTTT.